The 10 T cell receptor beta chains given below trace back to one sample, sequenced in a study of T cells in Graves' hyperthyroidism and ophthalmopathy. Researchers took RNA transcripts and amplified the TCR beta CDR3 regions from them. During a first-round RT-PCR of the TCR CDR3, the HTBI primer set was used. TCRdb re-called the multiplex PCR reads through MiXCR, storing one row per CDR3 protein. In the table there are approximately 560,000 distinct CDR3 sequences, 15% to 19% of which are singletons. The specimen was blood. All receptors derive from a woman under 40 with Graves' hyperthyroidism.

V gene TRBV7-3 combines with J gene TRBJ2-7; maybe TRBD2 (5 bases). CDR3 length equals 15 residues. Germline CDR1 reads SGHTA; CDR2 reads FQGTGA. V was trimmed by 2 bases and J by 3 bases, leaving 14 bases between them. This CDR3 reads CASSLVPSGVYEQYF. CDR3 nucleotides: TGTGCCAGCAGCTTAGTACCCAGCGGAGTCTACGAGCAGTACTTC.

The chain joins TRBV20-1 to TRBJ1-2; possible D gene TRBD1, 5 bases. This CDR3 has 14 residues. CDR1 is DFQATT and CDR2 is SNEGSKA in the germline V gene (reference sequence). Trimming pared 6 bases from V and 0 bases from J, leaving 14 bases between. DNA of the CDR3: TGCAGTGCCCATGAGGTGGGGGCTAACTATGGCTACACCTTC. As protein: CSAHEVGANYGYTF.

A few counts support this clonotype. The V gene is TRBV2, the J gene TRBJ2-6, with 8 bases matching TRBD1. The ends lost 3 bases at V and 3 bases at J; junction bases unmatched: 4. This CDR3 is 16 amino acids long. Germline CDR1 is SNHLY and CDR2 is FYNNEI. This CDR3 is CASSDLRGRGANVLTF. The CDR3 coding sequence is TGTGCCAGCAGTGATCTCAGGGGGCGTGGGGCCAACGTCCTGACTTTC.

The chain is built from TRBV7-9 and TRBJ2-1; TRBD2 matches 13 bases. The CDR3 is 18 amino acids. Germline-derived CDR1 and CDR2 are SEHNR and FQNEAQ (reference sequence). V shed 4 bases, J shed 6 bases, and the junction held 12 bases outside the gene matches. CDR3 in DNA: TGTGCCAGCAGCTCACTGACTAGCGGGAGGCCGAGGGGCAATGAGCAGTTCTTC. This codes for CASSSLTSGRPRGNEQFF.

This clonotype was counted many times. The chain combines TRBV30 with TRBJ2-5; 7 bases line up with TRBD2. This CDR3 has 15 amino acids. Germline V lookup: CDR1 GTSNPN, CDR2 SVGIG (reference sequence). V was pared by 2 bases and J by 4 bases, with 10 bases of the junction left unmatched. The chain's CDR3 is CAWSIKAGVTETQYF. The CDR3, as DNA: TGTGCCTGGAGTATAAAGGCGGGAGTAACAGAGACCCAGTACTTC.

The chain links TRBV20-1 to TRBJ2-7; 10 bases match TRBD2. V lost 4 bases, J lost 0 bases, and 6 bases stayed unmatched. CDR1 and CDR2 (germline): DFQATT, SNEGSKA (reference sequence). This CDR3 is built from 15 residues. The CDR3 DNA reads TGCAGTGCTAAGCCACTAGCGGGAAGCTCCTACGAGCAGTACTTC. This translates into CSAKPLAGSSYEQYF.

This chain joins TRBV7-9 and TRBJ2-7; perhaps TRBD2 as D (6 bases). Per the germline V gene, CDR1 is SEHNR and CDR2 is FQNEAQ (reference sequence). The CDR3 runs 13 residues. Trimming shortened V by 5 bases and J by 9 bases, and 17 bases separated the two germline ends. The CDR3 is CASSPREEYRQYF. The CDR3 nucleotides are TGTGCCAGCAGCCCTAGGGAGGAGTATAGGCAGTACTTC.

The sample holds many counts of this clonotype. The chain recombines TRBV3-1 with TRBJ1-5; the match to TRBD1 covers 7 bases. The V segment lost 4 bases and the J segment 5 bases; nucleotides outside the gene matches: 5. Germline V gene data show CDR1 as LGHDT and CDR2 as YNNKEL (reference sequence). The CDR3 extends over 14 amino acids. The CDR3 DNA follows: TGTGCCAGCAGCCCGGGACAGCGAGATCAGCCCCAGCATTTT. Translation: CASSPGQRDQPQHF.

Ten or more counts support this clonotype. J is TRBJ2-5 and V is TRBV30; maybe TRBD1 (6 bases). The germline V gene has CDR1 GTSNPN and CDR2 SVGIG (reference sequence). This CDR3 spans 16 amino acids. With 0 bases removed from V and 0 bases from J, the gap between germline ends came to 14 bases. CDR3: CAWSVGLDSYQETQYF. Written as DNA, the CDR3 is TGTGCCTGGAGTGTGGGGTTGGACAGCTACCAAGAGACCCAGTACTTC.

This clonotype turned up a few times. The chain uses TRBV6-1 and TRBJ2-7, with TRBD2 matching 7 bases. Germline V gene data show CDR1 as MNHNS and CDR2 as SASEGT. The CDR3 runs to 14 residues. V shed 5 bases and J 3 bases; nucleotides not matched to a gene: 7. The CDR3 is CASSSREEIYEQYF. The CDR3 DNA sequence: TGTGCCAGCAGTTCCCGGGAGGAGATCTACGAGCAGTACTTC.